This T cell receptor beta chain is drawn from a study of human T cells and chemical hapten exposure. As for the study in general: DPC at 2% was the sensitizing agent, placed on 2 cm by 2 cm of upper inner arm skin. Variation in per-sample TCR yields came mainly from small pooled library volume differences.

In this sample, this clonotype turned up a few times. TCRdb re-called the RACE reads through MiXCR, storing one row per CDR3 protein. The repertoire holds about 200,000 distinct CDR3 sequences, with about 25% as singletons. Time point of the sample: patch test 3, about 24 weeks after DPC sensitization. The treatment here: therapeutic diphenylcyclopropenone sensitization with weekly scalp DPC. The donor pool consisted of alopecia patients aged 18 to 70 years, considered suitable for DPC. Germline loops: CDR1 SGHRS, CDR2 YFSETQ. The CDR3 length is 15 residues. V gave up 1 base and J gave up 0 bases; unmatched junction bases: 2.

This receptor was identified in a woman between 35 and 50 years old with alopecia areata. Some clones in this sample may be carry-over from other donors' samples. The specimen was whole blood, collected in connection with sensitization to the hapten diphenylcyclopropenone (DPC). V gene TRBV5-1 combines with J gene TRBJ2-5, with 8 bases lining up with TRBD1. This CDR3 reads CASSLQGANQETQYF. The CDR3 DNA is TGCGCCAGCAGCTTGCAGGGGGCAAACCAAGAGACCCAGTACTTC.